This T cell receptor (beta chain) was found in a study of T cells in Graves' hyperthyroidism and ophthalmopathy. Study-level background: Peripheral blood was drawn at first diagnosis, prior to all treatment. Study results and caveats: With a median lead of 6.5 months before onset, the model predicted ophthalmopathy. Most thyroid clonotypes expanded above 0.001 appeared in blood too.

RNA transcripts served as the template for amplifying TCR beta CDR3 regions. TCR CDR3 regions were first amplified by RT-PCR with HTBI primers. TCRdb ran MiXCR on the multiplex PCR reads and lists one entry per CDR3 protein. The table shows roughly 560,000 distinct CDR3 sequences, with roughly 14% occurring only once. Exclusion of patients followed from uncontrolled infection, other autoimmune disease, pregnancy or lactation. The V end was cut by 2 bases, the J end by 5 bases, with 22 bases between. Germline V gene lookup returns CDR1 MDHEN and CDR2 SYDVKM. This CDR3 contains 17 residues. This clonotype was counted at least ten times. Its specificity is unknown.

The chain has TRBV28 and TRBJ2-7, with D possibly being TRBD2 (7 bases). The TCR sequence derives from a woman aged 35 to 49 with Graves' ophthalmopathy. The source material was blood. CDR3 DNA: TGTGCCAGCAGTTTAGCGGGGAGGGGCAGGGGTCGGGACGAGCAGTACTTC. As protein: CASSLAGRGRGRDEQYF.